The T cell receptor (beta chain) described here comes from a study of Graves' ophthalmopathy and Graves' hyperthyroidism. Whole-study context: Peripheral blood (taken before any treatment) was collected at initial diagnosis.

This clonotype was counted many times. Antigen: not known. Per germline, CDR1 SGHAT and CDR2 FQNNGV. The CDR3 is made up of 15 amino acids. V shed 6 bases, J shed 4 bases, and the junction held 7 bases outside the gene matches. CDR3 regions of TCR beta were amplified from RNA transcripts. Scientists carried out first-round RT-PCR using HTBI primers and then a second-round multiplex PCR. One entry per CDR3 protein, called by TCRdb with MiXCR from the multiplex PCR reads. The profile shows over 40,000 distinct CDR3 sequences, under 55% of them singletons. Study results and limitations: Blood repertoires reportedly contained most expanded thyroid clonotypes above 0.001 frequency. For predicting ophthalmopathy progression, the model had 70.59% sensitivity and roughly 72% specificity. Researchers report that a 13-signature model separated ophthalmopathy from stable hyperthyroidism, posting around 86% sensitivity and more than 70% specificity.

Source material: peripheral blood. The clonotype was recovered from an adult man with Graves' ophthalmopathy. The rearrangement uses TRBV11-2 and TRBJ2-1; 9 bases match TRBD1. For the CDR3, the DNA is TGTGCCAGCAGAAAAATACAGGGGGCTTACAATGAGCAGTTCTTC. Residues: CASRKIQGAYNEQFF.